This T cell receptor beta chain comes out of a study of technical replicates of blood from several donors. This clone was seen a single time. Trimming pared 2 bases from V and 2 bases from J, leaving 12 bases between. CDR3 length: 15 amino acids. Per germline, CDR1 SNHLY and CDR2 FYNNEI. Sequenced by immunoSEQ multiplex PCR; TCRdb stores in-frame clones only, minus some. The sample carries roughly 60,000 clones, roughly 90% recorded once. The sequence derives from a human donor in good health. Some clones in this sample may be carry-over from other donors' samples. This chain joins TRBV2 and TRBJ2-5; weak D call: TRBD2 (5 bases). Sequenced: PBMCs. The CDR3 loop is CASSEIGKRQETQYF. CDR3 coding DNA: TGTGCCAGCAGTGAAATTGGGAAGCGGCAAGAGACCCAGTACTTC.